Only a few counts were recorded for the clone carrying this T cell receptor beta chain. What it binds is not known. Using around 10 ml of fresh peripheral blood, PBMCs were prepared. The data originate from a study of T cells in Graves' hyperthyroidism and ophthalmopathy. The CDR3 sequence is 13 residues long. Germline V gene lookup returns CDR1 MDHEN and CDR2 SYDVKM. J gave up 6 bases and V 6 bases, and 3 bases lay outside the gene matches. Findings of the study overall: Most clonotypes expanded in thyroid above 0.001 were likewise present in blood.

RNA transcripts yielded amplified TCR beta CDR3 regions. The HTBI primer set drove a first-round RT-PCR of the TCR CDR3. Using its own MiXCR run on the multiplex PCR reads, TCRdb lists one record per CDR3 protein. This table holds 350,000 to 400,000 distinct CDR3 sequences, roughly 13% found once. This TCR was sampled from a woman aged 60-75 years with Graves' hyperthyroidism. The sequencing sample was made of blood. The chain recombines TRBV28 with TRBJ2-2, with 8 nucleotides matching TRBD1. CDR3 nucleotide sequence: TGTGCCAGCAGAAGGACAGGGTCCGGGGAGCTGTTTTTT. Translation gives CASRRTGSGELFF.